This T cell receptor beta chain was captured by sequencing in a study of blood T cell repertoires in COVID-19. Study-level information: Whether acute or convalescent, the COVID-19 samples came from the United States, Italy and Spain. Sample material is recorded as cDNA or gDNA derived from T cells, B-cell-depleted T cells, or PBMCs.

The CDR3 is 15 amino acids. V lost 0 bases, J lost 0 bases, and 8 bases lay in between. CDR1 is SGHRS and CDR2 is YFSETQ in the germline V gene. Original analysis: Reference gene primer amplification gave estimated nucleated cell counts. Sequenced by immunoSEQ multiplex PCR; TCRdb stores in-frame clones only, minus some. Clone size and V and J calls were adopted from that table, with D and trimming inferred from the DNA. The sample carries hundreds of thousands of clones, about 80% recorded once. This chain joins TRBV5-1 and TRBJ2-3; D is possibly TRBD2 (6 bases). Sequencing was done on a sample of peripheral blood. This clonotype was sampled from a woman of 80 years or more with acute or convalescent COVID-19. The CDR3 bases are TGCGCCAGCAGCTTGGACGCGGGAAGCACAGATACGCAGTATTTT. Protein product: CASSLDAGSTDTQYF.